One sample yielded the 15 T cell receptor beta chains listed below, sequenced in a study of graft-versus-host responses after intestinal transplantation. Clones were sequenced by immunoSEQ multiplex PCR, and TCRdb holds only the in-frame ones, with some missing. Among more than 65,000 clones listed, about 92% were seen once. Their antigen targets remain unknown. This material consisted of unstimulated CD8+ T cells sorted from spleen or lymph node cells, taken before intestinal transplant. Receptor source: a human donor who received an intestinal transplant.

The V gene is TRBV16, the J gene TRBJ1-1; tentatively, D is TRBD1 (5 bases). Germline lookup yields CDR1 KGHSY and CDR2 FQNENV. The CDR3 is 16 amino acids. V lost 0 bases to trimming and J lost 3 bases, with 14 bases between them. The CDR3: CASSQSHRTGDTEAFF. CDR3 DNA: TGTGCCAGCAGCCAATCCCACAGGACGGGGGACACTGAAGCTTTCTTT.

In its sample, this clone was seen once. V gene TRBV6-5 combines with J gene TRBJ1-1; possibly TRBD1 for D (5 bases). The CDR3 has 16 amino acids. Looked up from germline, CDR1 is MNHEY and CDR2 is SVGAGI. V dropped 0 bases and J dropped 4 bases, with 15 bases sitting between them. CDR3 loop: CASSYSHQGPGTEAFF. CDR3 nucleotides: TGTGCCAGCAGTTACTCGCACCAGGGTCCCGGCACTGAAGCTTTCTTT.

The chain uses TRBV27 and TRBJ1-1; D unclear. The CDR3 spans 14 residues. Germline V CDR1 and CDR2: MNHEY, SMNVEV (reference sequence). V was clipped by 0 bases and J by 2 bases, with 7 bases between them. The CDR3 coding sequence is TGTGCCAGCAGTTTATCGTTTCTCAACACTGAAGCTTTCTTT. Its translation: CASSLSFLNTEAFF.

The chain joins TRBV7-3 to TRBJ2-2; D gene uncertain. Germline V CDR1 and CDR2: SGHTA, FQGTGA. Trimming removed 1 base at V and 1 base at J, with 4 bases between. The CDR3 extends over 14 amino acids. The CDR3 spells CASSLSLNTGELFF. The CDR3 DNA is TGTGCCAGCAGCTTAAGTCTGAACACCGGGGAGCTGTTTTTT.

This chain connects TRBV7-9 to TRBJ1-2, with D possibly being TRBD1 (6 bases). Germline lookup yields CDR1 SEHNR and CDR2 FQNEAQ (reference sequence). V was shortened by 5 bases and J by 6 bases, with 13 bases between the two germline ends. This CDR3 region has 13 residues. CDR3 protein: CASSPRTEDGYTF. Here the CDR3 DNA reads TGTGCCAGCAGCCCCCGGACAGAAGATGGCTACACCTTC. Complete variable domain (other parts from reference TRBV7-9 and TRBJ1-2): DTGVSQNPRHKITKRGQNVTFRCDPISEHNRLYWYRQTLGQGPEFLTYFQNEAQLEKSRLLSDRFSAERPKGSFSTLEIQRTEQGDSAMYLCASSPRTEDGYTFGSGTRLTVV.

Only one count was recorded for this clone. The V and J genes are TRBV27 and TRBJ2-1, with D maybe TRBD2 (5 bases). The CDR3 is 14 residues long. Germline CDR1 MNHEY, CDR2 SMNVEV (reference sequence). V lost 5 bases and J 0 bases, leaving 8 bases between the germline ends. The CDR3 nucleotides are TGTGCCAGCAGTATAGCGCCCTCCTACAATGAGCAGTTCTTC. It translates to CASSIAPSYNEQFF.

The chain recombines TRBV29-1 with TRBJ2-1; TRBD2 matches at 7 bases. In germline, CDR1 is SQVTM, CDR2 ANQGSEA. This CDR3 has 13 residues. J gave up 8 bases and V 0 bases, and 4 bases lay outside the gene matches. In DNA, the CDR3 is TGCAGCGTTGAAGACGGGGGGTCGGATGAGCAGTTCTTC. It is translated as CSVEDGGSDEQFF.

The chain couples TRBV5-6 to TRBJ2-7; tentative D call: TRBD2 (6 bases). The CDR3 covers 14 residues. The V end was cut by 0 bases, the J end by 5 bases, with 12 bases between. Germline V gene sequence: CDR1 SGHDT, CDR2 YYEEEE. The DNA of the CDR3 is TGTGCCAGCAGCTTGGTGCAGGGACTGCACGAGCAGTACTTC. It translates to CASSLVQGLHEQYF.

The CDR3 spells CSVYGHSYEQYF. The CDR3 DNA sequence: TGCAGCGTATATGGACATTCGTACGAGCAGTACTTC. This chain uses TRBV29-1 with TRBJ2-7; D is possibly TRBD1 (5 bases). The ends were cut back, 6 bases at V and 4 bases at J, with 13 bases in the middle. The CDR3 runs 12 residues. Germline V lookup: CDR1 SQVTM, CDR2 ANQGSEA.

The count of this clone is one. The genes are TRBV29-1 and TRBJ1-2, with TRBD1 identical over 7 bases. CDR3 size: 13 residues. The V gene end was trimmed by 3 bases and the J gene end by 5 bases; junction bases not matched to a gene: 6. Germline assignment: CDR1 SQVTM and CDR2 ANQGSEA. CDR3 region: CSVDTGQVYGYTF. CDR3 coding DNA: TGCAGCGTTGACACCGGACAGGTATATGGCTACACCTTC.

The chain uses TRBV11-3 and TRBJ2-7, with D possibly being TRBD1 (5 bases). Per germline, CDR1 SGHNT and CDR2 YENEEA. The length of the CDR3 is 13 residues. The germline V and J ends were trimmed by 0 bases and 5 bases, with 8 bases remaining between them. The CDR3 is CASSLETGNEQYF. DNA for the CDR3: TGTGCCAGCAGCTTAGAAACAGGAAACGAGCAGTACTTC.

The chain uses TRBV4-1 and TRBJ2-7; 12 bases map to TRBD2. Trimming removed 5 bases from V and 4 bases from J; junction bases left unmatched: 6. The V gene's germline CDR1 is MGHRA and CDR2 YSYEKL. The CDR3 covers 15 residues. The chain's CDR3 is CASSETGLAGYEQYF. The DNA for the CDR3 is TGCGCCAGCAGCGAGACCGGACTAGCGGGGTACGAGCAGTACTTC.

The chain couples TRBV5-4 to TRBJ2-3, with 7 bases identical to TRBD2. CDR1 is SGHNT and CDR2 is YYREEE in the germline V gene (reference sequence). This CDR3 comprises 14 residues. Trimming at V came to 1 base and at J to 4 bases, leaving 3 bases not matched to a gene. In DNA, the CDR3 is TGTGCCAGCAGCTTGCGGGGGGACGCAGATACGCAGTATTTT. Amino acid sequence: CASSLRGDADTQYF.

The rearrangement uses TRBV9 and TRBJ1-1; the match to TRBD1 covers 7 bases. V shed 3 bases and J 2 bases; nucleotides not matched to a gene: 1. The CDR3 is 13 amino acids. Germline-derived CDR1 and CDR2 are SGDLS and YYNGEE. The CDR3 DNA reads TGTGCCAGCAGCGGACAGGGTAACACTGAAGCTTTCTTT. Translated: CASSGQGNTEAFF.

The rearrangement links TRBV6-5 to TRBJ1-2; the match to TRBD1 covers 9 bases. With 4 bases clipped from V and 4 bases from J, the junction kept 10 bases outside the gene matches. Germline V gives CDR1 MNHEY, CDR2 SVGAGI. CDR3 length equals 16 residues. CDR3 in amino acids: CASSSSRTGVIYGYTF. DNA of the CDR3: TGTGCCAGCAGTTCATCCAGGACAGGGGTTATCTATGGCTACACCTTC.